This T cell receptor (beta chain) was observed in a study of beta chain features in type 1 diabetes. Study information: Age, gender and cell yields were alike across patients and healthy donors. Study observations and caveats: Type 1 diabetes patients had VDJ junctions that carried fewer insertions and more deletions.

Trimming shortened V by 2 bases and J by 4 bases, and 9 bases separated the two germline ends. The V gene's germline CDR1 is SEHNR and CDR2 FQNEAQ (reference sequence). There are 15 residues in the CDR3. As every portion of the isolated RNA was reverse transcribed, the sequencing read expressed TCRB transcripts. Some clones are missing from TCRdb's copy, which holds only in-frame ones; the method was immunoSEQ multiplex PCR. Among about 320,000 clones listed, around 13% were seen once. About this clone: Its specificity is not known.

The sample taken for sequencing was central memory CD4+ T cells from blood. The sequence was collected from a man between 25 and 39 years old in good health. This sequence joins TRBV7-9 and TRBJ2-6, with D possibly being TRBD2 (7 bases). The CDR3 coding sequence is TGTGCCAGCAGCTTACGGGGGGCAGGGGCCAACGTCCTGACTTTC. Translating gives CASSLRGAGANVLTF.